A selection of T cell receptor beta chains follows, all from one sample in a study of cytotoxic CD8 clonotypes in ibrutinib-treated CLL. Sequencing used immunoSEQ multiplex PCR; TCRdb keeps in-frame clones, though not all of them. This table holds some 350,000 clones, about 64% found once. Source: PBMCs, taken after 36 months of ibrutinib treatment. Receptors originate from a human donor with chronic lymphocytic leukemia. CDR3s include the opening cysteine and the closing phenylalanine or tryptophan. A D gene is named only where the DNA matches it firmly. Clone size appears in some rows only: once, few, many, or a class for an expanded clone.

TRBD2,-,TRBV7-2,TRBJ2-7,CASSLTSGGEQQYF,TGTGCCAGCAGCTTGACTAGCGGGGGGGAGCAGCAGTACTTC
-,once,TRBV18,TRBJ2-5,CASSPSRETQYF,TGTGCCAGCTCACCATCGCGGGAGACCCAGTACTTC
-,-,TRBV28,TRBJ1-5,CASSLFGGPNQPQHF,TGTGCCAGCAGTTTATTCGGGGGACCCAATCAGCCCCAGCATTTT
TRBD2,-,TRBV9,TRBJ2-3,CASSGTSGSMGTDTQYF,TGTGCCAGCAGCGGTACTAGCGGGAGTATGGGCACAGATACGCAGTATTTT
-,-,TRBV2,TRBJ2-3,CASSEVKQSTDTQYF,TGTGCCAGCAGTGAGGTCAAACAGAGCACAGATACGCAGTATTTT
-,-,TRBV15,TRBJ1-1,CATTSEGSTEAFF,TGTGCCACCACGTCGGAGGGCTCCACTGAAGCTTTCTTT
-,-,TRBV9,TRBJ2-3,CASSVSSSGSTDTQYF,TGTGCCAGCAGCGTCTCGTCGTCAGGGAGCACAGATACGCAGTATTTT
-,-,TRBV5-6,TRBJ2-7,CASSLEGQGEQYF,TGTGCCAGCAGCTTAGAGGGGCAGGGCGAGCAGTACTTC
-,-,TRBV10-3,TRBJ1-5,CAISEKRQVGSYSNQPQHF,TGTGCCATCAGTGAGAAGCGACAGGTGGGATCTTATAGCAATCAGCCCCAGCATTTT
-,-,TRBV4-1,TRBJ1-2,CASSQGQGGGYTF,TGCGCCAGCAGCCAAGGCCAGGGTGGGGGCTACACCTTC
-,-,TRBV5-1,TRBJ1-2,CASSLVGGPPYGYTF,TGCGCCAGCAGCTTGGTTGGGGGGCCACCCTATGGCTACACCTTC
TRBD2,-,TRBV5-6,TRBJ2-7,CASSLYGLAGTYEQYF,TGTGCCAGCAGCTTGTATGGACTAGCGGGAACCTACGAGCAGTACTTC
-,-,TRBV7-9,TRBJ2-3,CASSLVSVRRRSVTDTQYF,TGTGCCAGCAGCTTAGTCTCGGTTCGGCGGAGGTCAGTCACAGATACGCAGTATTTT
TRBD2,-,TRBV2,TRBJ2-7,CASTETLYGGFSYEQYF,TGTGCCAGCACTGAAACACTTTACGGGGGGTTCTCCTACGAGCAGTACTTC
-,-,TRBV5-4,TRBJ2-5,CASSATPGPQETQYF,TGTGCCAGCAGTGCCACCCCAGGGCCCCAAGAGACCCAGTACTTC
-,-,TRBV6-6,TRBJ2-5,CASTNREGGETQYF,TGTGCCAGTACGAACAGGGAAGGGGGAGAGACCCAGTACTTC
TRBD1,-,TRBV5-1,TRBJ2-3,CASSKGTGRSTDTQYF,TGCGCCAGCAGCAAAGGGACAGGCCGAAGCACAGATACGCAGTATTTT
TRBD1,-,TRBV5-1,TRBJ1-1,CASSIGQGYRNTEAFF,TGCGCCAGCAGCATCGGACAGGGGTATAGGAACACTGAAGCTTTCTTT
TRBD1,few,TRBV5-1,TRBJ2-7,CASSLVALQGAYEQYF,TGCGCCAGCAGCTTGGTGGCTCTTCAGGGGGCCTACGAGCAGTACTTC
-,few,TRBV5-4,TRBJ1-5,CASSLDRDPPQHF,TGTGCCAGCAGCTTGGACAGGGATCCTCCCCAGCATTTT
-,-,TRBV5-6,TRBJ2-2,CASSLSGRFGNTGELFF,TGTGCCAGCAGCTTGTCAGGGAGATTCGGGAACACCGGGGAGCTGTTTTTT
-,-,TRBV7-9,TRBJ1-1,CASSPVDTEAFF,TGTGCCAGCAGCCCCGTGGACACTGAAGCTTTCTTT
-,-,TRBV2,TRBJ2-7,CASRRGTEASYEQYF,TGTGCCAGCAGGAGGGGGACGGAGGCTTCCTACGAGCAGTACTTC
-,few,TRBV6-5,TRBJ1-2,CASSYSTEGYGYTF,TGTGCCAGCAGTTACTCGACAGAGGGCTATGGCTACACCTTC
-,-,TRBV7-9,TRBJ1-2,CASSLAGTQPVYGYTF,TGTGCCAGCAGCTTAGCGGGGACACAGCCTGTCTATGGCTACACCTTC
-,-,TRBV9,TRBJ2-1,CASSFGGTEQFF,TGTGCCAGCAGCTTCGGGGGTACGGAGCAGTTCTTC
-,-,TRBV7-3,TRBJ2-1,CASSLLALSEQFF,TGTGCCAGCAGCTTATTGGCGCTTTCTGAGCAGTTCTTC
-,once,TRBV5-8,TRBJ1-5,CASSRRRQMAQPQHF,TGTGCCAGCAGCAGGAGGCGGCAGATGGCCCAGCCCCAGCATTTT
-,-,TRBV10-3,TRBJ2-7,CAISEMDYEQYF,TGTGCCATCAGTGAAATGGACTACGAGCAGTACTTC
-,-,TRBV19,TRBJ2-7,CASSIQGTYEQYF,TGTGCCAGTAGTATACAGGGGACCTACGAGCAGTACTTC
-,-,TRBV6-1,TRBJ2-7,CASSSSHQGGEQYF,TGTGCCAGCAGTTCATCGCATCAGGGAGGCGAGCAGTACTTC
TRBD1,-,TRBV19,TRBJ1-3,CASSTTGVGNTIYF,TGTGCCAGTAGTACGACAGGGGTCGGAAACACCATATATTTT
TRBD2,-,TRBV5-4,TRBJ2-1,CASSQGTSGNNEQFF,TGTGCCAGCAGCCAAGGGACTAGCGGAAACAATGAGCAGTTCTTC
-,-,TRBV29-1,TRBJ2-7,CSVASSYEQYF,TGCAGCGTTGCATCTTCCTACGAGCAGTACTTC
-,few,TRBV10-3,TRBJ2-7,CAISGLGTGYEQYF,TGTGCCATCAGTGGTCTTGGGACTGGATACGAGCAGTACTTC
-,-,TRBV5-5,TRBJ2-2,CASSLVVIPGELFF,TGTGCCAGCAGCTTGGTTGTCATCCCCGGGGAGCTGTTTTTT
-,-,TRBV2,TRBJ1-1,CASSVANTEAFF,TGTGCCAGCAGTGTAGCGAACACTGAAGCTTTCTTT
-,-,TRBV7-7,TRBJ2-5,CASSPSVKGETQYF,TGTGCCAGCAGCCCTAGCGTGAAGGGGGAGACCCAGTACTTC
TRBD2,-,TRBV28,TRBJ2-1,CASSSAGDLINEQFF,TGTGCCAGCAGTTCCGCGGGAGATCTTATCAATGAGCAGTTCTTC
-,-,TRBV10-2,TRBJ2-1,CASSAGYSYNEQFF,TGCGCCAGCAGTGCGGGCTACTCCTACAATGAGCAGTTCTTC